This TCR beta chain was documented in a study of blood T cell repertoires in COVID-19. Germline loops: CDR1 SNHLY, CDR2 FYNNEI. V lost 2 bases and J lost 2, with 13 bases in between. The CDR3 length is 17 residues. Assignments of participants to cohorts depended upon their own reported clinical history. Authors' data handling: Nucleated cell counts were estimated from reference gene primer amplification. The repertoire was sequenced with immunoSEQ multiplex PCR; TCRdb's copy has only in-frame clones and lacks some. V, J and clone size are taken as reported in that table, and D and trimming were inferred from the DNA itself. The table includes roughly 360,000 clones, around nine tenths detected once.

This chain joins TRBV2 and TRBJ2-6; tentatively, D is TRBD1 (6 bases). The material sequenced was PBMCs or T cells enriched from blood (not recorded which). This clonotype originated in a woman in her thirties with acute COVID-19. The CDR3 sequence is CASSERAGEPGANVLTF. CDR3 in DNA: TGTGCCAGCAGTGAAAGGGCAGGGGAACCTGGGGCCAACGTCCTGACTTTC.